This T cell receptor beta chain came from a study of tumor and adjacent non-tumor tissue in lung cancer. CDR3 length equals 15 residues. The germline gives CDR1 MNHNS, CDR2 SASEGT. Trimming removed 7 bases at V and 5 bases at J, with 20 bases between. This clonotype was recorded many times. A modified ARM-PCR protocol with three rounds of nested PCR amplified TCRbeta. TCRdb analysed the multiplex PCR reads with MiXCR anew, one entry per CDR3 protein. Of tens of thousands of distinct CDR3 sequences in the sample, approximately 77% were seen once. The template was RNA from unsorted bulk tissue. Sequencing was performed on lung tumor tissue. This receptor was identified in a woman aged 40-49 years with non-small cell lung cancer. This rearrangement joins TRBV6-1 to TRBJ1-2; no clear D gene. The DNA of the CDR3 is TGTGCCAGCAACGTCCGCCCTAGGACCCTTTATGGCTACACCTTC. This translates into CASNVRPRTLYGYTF.